This T cell receptor beta chain was obtained from a study of T cell responses to AZD1222 COVID-19 vaccine (dated by TCRdb to the early 2020s). Regarding the research as a whole: A total of just over 230 trial participants underwent TCR sequencing, of whom roughly 210 had received two doses of AZD1222 and 26 had received two doses of the MenACWY control vaccine. Trial participants were enrolled by age into subgroups of 18-55, 56-69 and 70-plus years, and about 150, 27 and 61 TCR-sequenced participants, respectively, were included in these subgroups. The paper's findings and limits, for the study overall: The 56-69-year group was small, and its depth increase did not reach significance, likely because of low power. Epitopes outside the regions mutated in the B.1.351 and B.1.1.7 variants were reportedly recognized by nearly half of the unique spike-specific TCRs. Most participants were white British and females outnumbered males, and the authors suggested that clonal diversity may have been underestimated. After two AZD1222 doses, both the breadth and the depth of spike-specific TCRs were significantly higher than at day 0 and than in MenACWY recipients. Because no day 14 peak-response samples were available, repertoires were characterized only after the peak T cell response. CD4 TCRs associated with the vaccine covered the entire spike protein, and the dominant responses were in regions 160-218 and 743-854. Conclusions about previously exposed vaccinees are limited, since just a handful of AZD1222 recipients were seropositive for SARS-CoV-2 at baseline.

The CDR3 regions of human TCRbeta chains were subjected to immunosequencing. The authors' pipeline ran thus. Repertoire TCRs were checked for matches against a reference library of SARS-CoV-2-specific TCRs that had been generated using the MIRA antigen-specificity platform. Breadth was defined as the fraction of unique TCRs that were SARS-CoV-2-associated. Depth was defined as the fraction of total T cells that were SARS-CoV-2-associated. Each spike-specific TCR was assigned to its reactive spike region and to a CD4 or CD8 class using the MIRA data. Log10-transformed breadth and depth values were compared by one-way ANOVA with Sidak's multiple comparisons tests. Sourced from immuneACCESS, this table was stored by TCRdb with only in-frame sequences that have V and J called. A share of the clones is absent; for the studies checked, an unresolved V gene accounts for under half, and the remainder has no known explanation. The V and J calls and the clone size are those of that table, but D and trimming were determined from the DNA. Recorded for this sample are over 60,000 clones; 88% of them occurred a single time. The ten largest clones represent 4.8% of the sample.

The time point label here, explained by the study, means: about 28 days (+/-7) after the second vaccine dose. The treatment or condition label of this sample denotes: meningococcal conjugate vaccine given as trial control. Vaccinee samples came from UK trials COV001 and COV002, including a single-blind randomized controlled phase 2/3 trial of AZD1222 (ChAdOx1 nCoV-19) in healthy adults. Trial participant PBMC samples were collected at day 0 and day 28 after the second dose for TCRbeta chain sequencing. This clone has a single count. What this receptor recognizes is not known. No base qualities exist here, and no much larger clone lies one base off it. The receptor was isolated from an adult who received the MenACWY meningococcal vaccine as a control. Specimen: peripheral blood, collected 28 days after the second dose of the MenACWY control vaccine.

The sequenced DNA: TGTGCCAGCAGCTTCCAGACTAGCGGGTACGAGCAGTACTTC. Its protein product is CASSFQTSGYEQYF. Rearrangement joined TRBV11-2 to TRBJ2-7; TRBD2 agrees with 10 junctional bases. Ends trimmed: V by 3 bases, J by 4 bases; bases unmatched to a gene: 3. Based on the germline V gene, the CDR1 and CDR2 sequences are SGHAT and FQNNGV. The CDR3 covers 14 residues, taking in both the cysteine and the phenylalanine. CDR3 DNA is the only sequence kept; it has 42 bases, read in frame from the first base.